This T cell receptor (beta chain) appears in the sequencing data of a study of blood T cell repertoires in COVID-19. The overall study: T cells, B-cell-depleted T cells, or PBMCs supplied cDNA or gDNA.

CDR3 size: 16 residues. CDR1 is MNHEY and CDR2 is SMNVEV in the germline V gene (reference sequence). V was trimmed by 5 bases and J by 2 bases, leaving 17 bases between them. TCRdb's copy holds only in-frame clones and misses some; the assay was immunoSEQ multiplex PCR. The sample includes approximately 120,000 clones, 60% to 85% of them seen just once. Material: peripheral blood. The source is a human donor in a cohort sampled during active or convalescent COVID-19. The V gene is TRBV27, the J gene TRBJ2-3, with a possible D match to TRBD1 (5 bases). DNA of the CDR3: TGTGCCAGCAGTCTCAGACAGTTCTTCCACACAGATACGCAGTATTTT. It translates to CASSLRQFFHTDTQYF.